The TCR beta chain under discussion was sequenced for a study of CD8 T cells in ankylosing spondylitis. Broader study findings: It was reported that disease-linked clones were significantly enriched in matched ankylosing spondylitis synovial fluid. Ankylosing spondylitis blood appeared to be characterized by a TCR beta motif of under ten highly homologous variants.

The CDR3 runs 15 residues. Trimming at V came to 6 bases and at J to 5 bases, leaving 8 bases not matched to a gene. The germline V gene encodes CDR1 SGHTA and CDR2 FQGNSA. For this clonotype: Its matching antigen is unknown.

Using quantitative 5'-RACE with molecular barcodes, the authors made TCR beta libraries. TCRdb ran MiXCR on the 5' RACE reads and lists one entry per CDR3 protein. The sample lists some 840,000 distinct CDR3 sequences; 12% were seen once. The rearrangement links TRBV7-2 to TRBJ1-4; 8 bases are shared with TRBD1. Sequencing was carried out using blood, either unsorted or a sorted T cell fraction (not recorded which). The sequence came from a male donor with ankylosing spondylitis. CDR3 nucleotide sequence: TGTGCCAGCAGTCCCCGGACAGGGACGAATGAAAAACTGTTTTTT. This translates into CASSPRTGTNEKLFF.